One and the same sample provided the 24 T cell receptor beta chains below, sequenced in a study of T-cell memory formation after mild COVID-19. TCRdb reprocessed the 5' RACE reads via MiXCR and lists one record per CDR3 protein. This sample yields hundreds of thousands of distinct CDR3 sequences, of which roughly 15% are seen a single time; approximately 22% belongs to the top ten. The sample was PBMCs or a T cell subset sorted from them (not recorded which). The receptors derive from a man aged 18 to 29 who had mild COVID-19 (a few samples of this study predate the infection). Cell type and time point are not known.

The J gene is TRBJ2-4, the V gene TRBV4-1; D possibly matches TRBD1 or TRBD2 (5 bases each). V dropped 4 bases and J dropped 0 bases, with 16 bases sitting between them. CDR1 is MGHRA and CDR2 is YSYEKL in the germline V gene. The CDR3 has 17 amino acids. DNA for the CDR3: TGCGCCAGCAGCCTACCGGGGACCGCTAGAGCCAAAAACATTCAGTACTTC. Its protein is CASSLPGTARAKNIQYF.

This clonotype has more than one count but fewer than ten. V is TRBV10-3 and J is TRBJ2-7; a weak D match, TRBD1 (5 bases). The CDR3 loop spans 10 amino acids. Trimming pared 10 bases from V and 6 bases from J, leaving 10 bases between. Germline V lookup: CDR1 ENHRY, CDR2 SYGVKD. CDR3 bases: TGTGCCACCAGGGATTTCGAGCAGTACTTC. It translates to CATRDFEQYF.

V and J are TRBV30 and TRBJ2-7, with TRBD1 matching over 10 bases. This CDR3 has 14 residues. Germline loops: CDR1 GTSNPN, CDR2 SVGIG (reference sequence). V shed 1 base, J shed 2 bases, and the junction held 2 bases outside the gene matches. The CDR3 DNA reads as TGTGCCTGGAGTGGCGGGACAGGGGCCTACGAGCAGTACTTC. It encodes CAWSGGTGAYEQYF. Filled out from reference TRBV30 and TRBJ2-7, the complete variable domain reads SQTIHQWPATLVQPVGSPLSLECTVEGTSNPNLYWYRQAAGRGLQLLFYSVGIGQISSEVPQNLSASRPQDRQFILSSKKLLLSDSGFYLCAWSGGTGAYEQYFGPGTRLTVT.

This clonotype has a handful of counts. The gene calls are TRBV20-1 and TRBJ1-5; unclear D gene. This CDR3 has 15 amino acids. V lost 3 bases to trimming and J lost 2 bases, with 14 bases between them. The germline V gene has CDR1 DFQATT and CDR2 SNEGSKA (reference sequence). Written as DNA, the CDR3 is TGCAGTGCTAGGACTGGGGTTAGGCGCAATCAGCCCCAGCATTTT. As protein: CSARTGVRRNQPQHF.

In its sample, this clonotype was seen many times. The gene calls are TRBV7-2 and TRBJ2-3; D not certain. Germline values: CDR1 SGHTA, CDR2 FQGNSA. The CDR3 has 13 residues. Trimming stripped 5 bases from V and 3 bases from J, with 9 bases between. CDR3 in DNA: TGTGCCAGCAGCAGCCCAGAGACAGATACGCAGTATTTT. Translated, it gives CASSSPETDTQYF.

This clonotype was seen a few times. The chain is built from TRBV30 and TRBJ1-4; no firm D call. Germline values: CDR1 GTSNPN, CDR2 SVGIG (reference sequence). The CDR3 sequence is 13 residues long. The V end lost 3 bases, the J end lost 6 bases, and 11 bases lay between the germline ends. The CDR3 DNA reads as TGTGCCTGGAGCCGTCGGGCTGATGAAAAACTGTTTTTT. Its protein product is CAWSRRADEKLFF.

This sequence joins TRBV7-9 and TRBJ2-5; no reliable D call. Germline V gene data show CDR1 as SEHNR and CDR2 as FQNEAQ (reference sequence). The CDR3 length is 14 residues. Trimming stripped 1 base from V and 4 bases from J, with 10 bases between. The CDR3 is CASSLGMVGETQYF. In nucleotides, the CDR3 is TGTGCCAGCAGCTTAGGGATGGTAGGAGAGACCCAGTACTTC.

The J gene is TRBJ2-3, the V gene TRBV4-1; D is perhaps TRBD2 (7 bases). This CDR3 is built from 17 residues. Germline assignment: CDR1 MGHRA and CDR2 YSYEKL. Trimming left V 1 base short and J 2 bases short, with 16 bases between. CDR3 protein: CASSQAEGGGPTDTQYF. The CDR3 DNA follows: TGCGCCAGCAGCCAAGCGGAGGGGGGGGGCCCCACAGATACGCAGTATTTT.

This clonotype was observed a handful of times. The chain has TRBV7-8 and TRBJ2-7, with D unclear. The CDR3 is 14 residues long. CDR1 and CDR2 (germline): SGHVS, FQNEAQ. Trimming took off 2 bases at V and 0 bases at J, with 8 bases between the two ends. The CDR3 DNA follows: TGTGCCAGCAGCTTATCTCACAGCTCCTACGAGCAGTACGTC. Encoded protein: CASSLSHSSYEQYV.

This clonotype was seen more than once but under ten times. The chain recombines TRBV4-3 with TRBJ2-5; either TRBD1 or TRBD2 may fit D (5 bases each). The CDR3 sequence is 15 residues long. V gave up 0 bases and J gave up 3 bases, with 11 bases separating them. Germline lookup yields CDR1 LGHNA and CDR2 YSLEER. CDR3 residues: CASSQDTGTKETQYF. CDR3 DNA sequence: TGCGCCAGCAGCCAAGACACCGGGACGAAAGAGACCCAGTACTTC.

There are a few counts of this clonotype. The chain employs TRBV7-9 and TRBJ2-3; either TRBD1 or TRBD2 may supply D (6 bases each). Germline lookup yields CDR1 SEHNR and CDR2 FQNEAQ (reference sequence). V shed 5 bases and J shed 4 bases, with 22 bases lying between them. The CDR3 has 17 amino acids. The CDR3 protein is CASSRPAETGAADTQYF. The DNA of the CDR3 is TGTGCCAGCAGCAGGCCTGCTGAGACGGGGGCCGCAGATACGCAGTATTTT.

At least ten counts were recorded for this clonotype. The CDR3 spells CATSQTGRSSYEQYF. In nucleotides, the CDR3 is TGTGCCACCAGCCAAACCGGGCGAAGCTCCTACGAGCAGTACTTC. The chain couples TRBV15 to TRBJ2-7; the D is unclear. Germline V gene data show CDR1 as LNHNV and CDR2 as YYDKDF (reference sequence). Trimming took off 5 bases at V and 0 bases at J, with 14 bases between the two ends. The CDR3 contains 15 residues.

The rearrangement joins TRBV4-2 to TRBJ2-2; no firm D call. In germline, CDR1 is LGHNA, CDR2 YNFKEQ. This CDR3 is 14 amino acids long. V lost 0 bases and J lost 7, with 9 bases in between. CDR3 in DNA: TGTGCCAGCAGCCAAGAACAAGGCCACGGGGAGCTGTTTTTT. Protein: CASSQEQGHGELFF.

The J gene is TRBJ2-3, the V gene TRBV10-3; 8 bases line up with TRBD2. Germline V gene data show CDR1 as ENHRY and CDR2 as SYGVKD. V lost 2 bases, J lost 4 bases, and 5 bases stayed unmatched. The CDR3 is made up of 15 amino acids. CDR3 region: CAISEGSGVPDTQYF. CDR3 DNA sequence: TGTGCCATCAGTGAGGGTAGCGGGGTTCCAGATACGCAGTATTTT.

The V call is TRBV7-2, the J call TRBJ2-4; TRBD2 is a possible D gene (7 bases). Trimming took off 3 bases at V and 9 bases at J, with 15 bases between the two ends. The CDR3 covers 14 residues. Germline V gene data show CDR1 as SGHTA and CDR2 as FQGNSA. CDR3 coding DNA: TGTGCCAGCAGCTTTAGGGGGGGGAATGGCATTCAGTACTTC. Translation: CASSFRGGNGIQYF.

The chain recombines TRBV9 with TRBJ2-4, with D perhaps matching TRBD2 (7 bases). The CDR3 runs 15 residues. V gave up 3 bases and J gave up 8 bases, with 18 bases separating them. CDR1 SGDLS and CDR2 YYNGEE come from the germline V gene. Here the CDR3 DNA reads TGTGCCAGCAGCGCCACGGGGGGCAGTCGGCACATTCAGTACTTC. Residues: CASSATGGSRHIQYF.

V usage is TRBV12-3 or TRBV12-4 and J usage is TRBJ1-1; 8 nucleotides match TRBD1. This CDR3 comprises 16 residues. J was trimmed by 0 bases and V by 1 base; bases with no gene match: 4. The chain's CDR3 is CASSLGDRTLNTEAFF. The CDR3 DNA reads TGTGCCAGCAGTTTAGGGGACAGGACCTTGAACACTGAAGCTTTCTTT.

The chain couples TRBV2 to TRBJ2-7; tentatively, D is TRBD1 or TRBD2 (5 bases each). This CDR3 comprises 13 residues. CDR1 and CDR2 (germline): SNHLY, FYNNEI. V lost 4 bases and J lost 2, with 9 bases in between. The CDR3 coding sequence is TGTGCCAGCAGTGGCCAGGGACCCTACGAGCAGTACTTC. Its protein product is CASSGQGPYEQYF.

This clonotype was observed a few times. V usage is TRBV29-1 and J usage is TRBJ2-1, with D tentatively TRBD1 (5 bases). The germline gives CDR1 SQVTM, CDR2 ANQGSEA. Trimming took off 4 bases at V and 6 bases at J, with 22 bases between the two ends. This CDR3 is 16 amino acids long. The CDR3 region has the DNA TGCAGCGTTGTTTCCATATCCCAGACAGTGCTCAATGAGCAGTTCTTC. Translated: CSVVSISQTVLNEQFF.

Many counts were recorded for this clonotype. The V and J genes are TRBV4-3 and TRBJ1-1; no reliable D call. Germline-derived CDR1 and CDR2 are LGHNA and YSLEER. The CDR3 totals 14 residues. V lost 4 bases, J lost 1 base, and 10 bases lay in between. The CDR3 bases are TGCGCCAGCAGCCCGCACCTAGGGAACACTGAAGCTTTCTTT. It translates to CASSPHLGNTEAFF.

As concerns this clonotype: Sequence at one end of the junction differs from germline and may be a read error. This sequence joins TRBV7-6 and TRBJ1-1; D remains ambiguous. Germline V gives CDR1 SGHVS, CDR2 FNYEAQ. The CDR3 consists of 13 residues. The CDR3: CGSSSLEGTEAFF. The CDR3 DNA follows: TGTGGCAGCAGCTCGCTGGAAGGGACTGAAGCTTTCTTT. The entire variable domain, with the rest obtained from reference TRBV7-6 and TRBJ1-1, is as follows: GAGVSQSPRYKVTKRGQDVALRCDPISGHVSLYWYRQALGQGPEFLTYFNYEAQQDKSGLPNDRFSAERPEGSISTLTIQRTEQRDSAMYRCGSSSLEGTEAFFGQGTRLTVV.

This chain joins TRBV20-1 and TRBJ2-2; D is tentatively TRBD1 or TRBD2 (5 bases each). This CDR3 is 15 amino acids long. Germline V gene data show CDR1 as DFQATT and CDR2 as SNEGSKA (reference sequence). Trimming left V 0 bases short and J 5 bases short, with 13 bases between. CDR3 residues: CSARDRTRGTGELFF. CDR3 DNA sequence: TGCAGTGCTAGAGATCGGACACGGGGAACCGGGGAGCTGTTTTTT.

The sample holds a few counts of this clonotype. V usage is TRBV29-1 and J usage is TRBJ2-7; D is ambiguous. V was trimmed by 4 bases and J by 3 bases, leaving 13 bases between them. Germline V gene data show CDR1 as SQVTM and CDR2 as ANQGSEA. The CDR3 spans 13 residues. CDR3 amino acids: CSVVPGEIYEQYF. CDR3 nucleotides: TGCAGCGTTGTCCCTGGAGAGATCTACGAGCAGTACTTC.

This chain joins TRBV29-1 and TRBJ2-7; D is possibly TRBD2 (6 bases). Germline loops: CDR1 SQVTM, CDR2 ANQGSEA. CDR3 length: 15 residues. V was shortened by 6 bases and J by 6 bases, with 24 bases between the two germline ends. CDR3 sequence: CSVLLPLRGQGEQYF. The DNA for the CDR3 is TGCAGCGTCCTGCTGCCGCTGCGGGGTCAGGGCGAGCAGTACTTC.